Reported below is one T cell receptor beta chain. V was trimmed by 0 bases and J by 2 bases, leaving 8 bases between them. The germline V gene encodes CDR1 SGHRS and CDR2 YFSETQ. The CDR3 spans 15 residues. Produced via immunoSEQ multiplex PCR; TCRdb's table is partial and in-frame only. The sample shows tens of thousands of clones, roughly 92% of them seen only once. This sample is part of a study of blood T cell repertoires in COVID-19. Sequencing used peripheral blood. This clonotype originated in a man between 65 and 85 years old with active COVID-19. V gene TRBV5-1 combines with J gene TRBJ2-2; the D gene is possibly TRBD2 (6 bases). CDR3 coding DNA: TGCGCCAGCAGCTTGGGGGGGACTAACACCGGGGAGCTGTTTTTT. Translated, it gives CASSLGGTNTGELFF.